This T cell receptor (beta chain) appears in the sequencing data of a study of brain T cells in children with intractable seizures. Assay used: immunoSEQ multiplex PCR; TCRdb lists only in-frame clones, some missing. The sample holds 300,000 to 400,000 clones, approximately 93% seen once. The time point here: blood from clinic visit 5 months post-surgery; TSC patient then seizure free. Surgery cases with the highest brain T cell transcript signatures were chosen for sequencing. Pre-surgery treatment included at least one anti-epileptic drug. The sequence was collected from a boy younger than two with tuberous sclerosis and intractable seizures. The sequences come from peripheral blood, collected around 5 months after surgery.

CDR3 residues: CASSQGISGDQETQYF. CDR3 in DNA: TGCGCCAGCAGCCAAGGGATTAGCGGGGACCAAGAGACCCAGTACTTC. V and J are TRBV4-1 and TRBJ2-5; TRBD2 agrees at 8 bases. The CDR3 runs 16 residues. V shed 1 base and J 0 bases; nucleotides not matched to a gene: 4. Germline V gene lookup returns CDR1 MGHRA and CDR2 YSYEKL.